Listed below are T cell receptor beta chains from one sample, sequenced in a study of Tregs in tolerant kidney transplant recipients. Method: immunoSEQ multiplex PCR; TCRdb's copy keeps in-frame clones and lacks some. The sample shows 55,000 to 75,000 clones, around 87% of them seen only once. Sequenced material: CD4+ T cells from blood (PBMCs), taken 6 months after the transplant. These receptors were collected from a human patient who received a combined kidney and bone marrow transplant. Certain T cells may be donor cells from the graft. Both conserved end residues are trimmed from each CDR3.

>TRBV4-2
ASSQPGGESSYNSPLH
>TRBV9
ASNMEGSYNEQF
>TRBV11-1
ASSLAPEVGELF
>TRBV5-1
ASSLFVTGVGYEQY
>TRBV30
AWTPGGKQETQY
>TRBV7-6
ASSTRQGTNEKLF
>TRBV4-2
ASSPLGLVQETQY
>TRBV5-4
ASSLGTGGVNEQF
>TRBV4-3
ASSQEWGPHEQY
>TRBV7-3
ASSSQPGLAGYNEQF
>TRBV18
ASSPGTGAYEQY
>TRBV27
ASRRGANTGELF
>TRBV7-8
ASSHAKTGYYEQY
>TRBV27
ASSRIYSNQPQH
>TRBV15
ATSRDLGQGSYEQY
>TRBV18
ASSAGTREGEQF
>TRBV11-2
AGSASRRAQETQY
>TRBV19
ASSTEAGSYEQY
>TRBV9
ASSAPPGQYPGELF
>TRBV30
AWRDWTGGTEKLF
>TRBV5-1
ASSSERARADTQY
>TRBV28
ASVREVGGYT
>TRBV5-1
ASSLWDRVNTEAF
>TRBV6-5
ASSYRQGAYGYT
>TRBV5-1
ASSLTGGGNSPLH
>TRBV4-3
ASSQVSGQSSYEQY
>TRBV18
ASSPRTGTVSGNTIY